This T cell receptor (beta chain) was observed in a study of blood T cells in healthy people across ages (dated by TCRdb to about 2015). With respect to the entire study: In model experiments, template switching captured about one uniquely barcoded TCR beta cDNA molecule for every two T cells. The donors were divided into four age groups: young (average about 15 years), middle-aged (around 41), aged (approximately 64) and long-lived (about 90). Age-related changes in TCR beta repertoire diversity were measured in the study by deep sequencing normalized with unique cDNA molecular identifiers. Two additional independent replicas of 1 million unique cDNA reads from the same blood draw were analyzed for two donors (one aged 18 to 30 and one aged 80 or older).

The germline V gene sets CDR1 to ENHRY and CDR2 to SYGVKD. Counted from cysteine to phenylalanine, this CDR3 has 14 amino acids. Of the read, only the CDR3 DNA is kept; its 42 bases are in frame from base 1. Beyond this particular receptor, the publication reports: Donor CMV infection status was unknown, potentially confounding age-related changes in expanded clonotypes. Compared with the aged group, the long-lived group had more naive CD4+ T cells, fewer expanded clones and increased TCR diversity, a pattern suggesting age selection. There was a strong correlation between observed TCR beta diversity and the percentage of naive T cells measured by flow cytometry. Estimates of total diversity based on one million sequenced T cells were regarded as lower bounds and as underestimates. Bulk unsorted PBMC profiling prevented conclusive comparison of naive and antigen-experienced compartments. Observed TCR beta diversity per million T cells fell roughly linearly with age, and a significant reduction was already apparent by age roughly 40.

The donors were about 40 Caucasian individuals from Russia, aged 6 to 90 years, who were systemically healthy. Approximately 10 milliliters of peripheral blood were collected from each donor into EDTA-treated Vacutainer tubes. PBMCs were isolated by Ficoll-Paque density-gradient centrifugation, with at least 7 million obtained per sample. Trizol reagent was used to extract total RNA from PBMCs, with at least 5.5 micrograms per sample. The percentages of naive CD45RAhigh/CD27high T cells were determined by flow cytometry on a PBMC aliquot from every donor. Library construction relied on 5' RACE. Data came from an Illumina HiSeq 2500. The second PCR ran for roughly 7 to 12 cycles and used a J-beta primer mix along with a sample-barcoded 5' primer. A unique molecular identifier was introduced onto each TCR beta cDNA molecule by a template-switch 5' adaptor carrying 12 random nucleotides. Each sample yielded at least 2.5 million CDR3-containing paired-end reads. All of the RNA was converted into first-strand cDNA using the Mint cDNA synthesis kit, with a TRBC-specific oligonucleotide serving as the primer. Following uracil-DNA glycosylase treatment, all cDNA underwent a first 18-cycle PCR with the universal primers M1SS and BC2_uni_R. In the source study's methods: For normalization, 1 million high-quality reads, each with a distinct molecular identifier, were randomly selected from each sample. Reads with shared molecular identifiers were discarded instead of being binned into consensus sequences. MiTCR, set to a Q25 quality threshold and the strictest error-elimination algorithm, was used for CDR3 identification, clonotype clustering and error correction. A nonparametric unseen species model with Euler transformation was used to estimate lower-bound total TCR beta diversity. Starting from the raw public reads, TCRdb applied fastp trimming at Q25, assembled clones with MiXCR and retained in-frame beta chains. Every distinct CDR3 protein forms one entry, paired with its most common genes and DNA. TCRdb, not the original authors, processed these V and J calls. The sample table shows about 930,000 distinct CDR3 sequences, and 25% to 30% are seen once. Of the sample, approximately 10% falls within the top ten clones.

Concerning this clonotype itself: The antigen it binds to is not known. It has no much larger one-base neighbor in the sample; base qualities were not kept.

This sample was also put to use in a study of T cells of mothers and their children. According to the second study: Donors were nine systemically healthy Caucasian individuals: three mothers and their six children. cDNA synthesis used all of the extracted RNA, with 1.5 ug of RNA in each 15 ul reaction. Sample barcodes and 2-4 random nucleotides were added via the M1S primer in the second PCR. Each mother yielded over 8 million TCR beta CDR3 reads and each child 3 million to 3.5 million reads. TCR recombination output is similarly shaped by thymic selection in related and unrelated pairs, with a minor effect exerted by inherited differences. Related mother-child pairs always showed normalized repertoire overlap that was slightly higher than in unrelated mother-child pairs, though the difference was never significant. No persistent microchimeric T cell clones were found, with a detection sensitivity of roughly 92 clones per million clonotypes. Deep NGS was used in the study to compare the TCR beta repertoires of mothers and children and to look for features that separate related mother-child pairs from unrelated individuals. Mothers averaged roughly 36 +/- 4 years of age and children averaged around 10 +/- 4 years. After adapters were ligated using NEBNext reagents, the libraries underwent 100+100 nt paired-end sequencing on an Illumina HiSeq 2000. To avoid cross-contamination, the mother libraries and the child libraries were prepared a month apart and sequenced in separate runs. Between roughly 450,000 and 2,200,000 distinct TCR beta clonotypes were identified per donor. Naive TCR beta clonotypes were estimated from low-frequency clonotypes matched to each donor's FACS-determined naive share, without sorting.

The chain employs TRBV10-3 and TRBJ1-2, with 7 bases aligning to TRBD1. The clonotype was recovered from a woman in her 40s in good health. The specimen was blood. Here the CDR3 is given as CTATTGEGVNGYTF. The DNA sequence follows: TGTACCGCGACAACAGGGGAAGGGGTGAATGGCTACACCTTC.